Below are 7 T cell receptor beta chains sequenced from a single sample in a study of T-cell memory formation after mild COVID-19. TCRdb re-derived calls from the 5' RACE reads in MiXCR, one entry per CDR3 protein. The profile shows 300,000 to 350,000 distinct CDR3 sequences, approximately 19% of them singletons. The sequenced material came from PBMCs or a T cell subset sorted from them (not recorded which). The source is a man in his late teens or twenties who had mild COVID-19 (a few samples of this study predate the infection). Cell type and time point are not known.

The chain carries TRBV5-1 and TRBJ2-1; 12 bases align to TRBD2. V was clipped by 7 bases and J by 5 bases; unmatched bases: 4. The CDR3 is 14 amino acids. CDR1 and CDR2 (germline): SGHRS, YFSETQ. CDR3 in DNA: TGCGCCAGCCGGACTAGCGGGGCAAACAATGAGCAGTTCTTC. This sequence encodes CASRTSGANNEQFF. Complete variable domain (other parts from reference TRBV5-1 and TRBJ2-1): KAGVTQTPRYLIKTRGQQVTLSCSPISGHRSVSWYQQTPGQGLQFLFEYFSETQRNKGNFPGRFSGRQFSNSRSEMNVSTLELGDSALYLCASRTSGANNEQFFGPGTRLTVL.

The V call is TRBV6-2 or TRBV6-3, the J call TRBJ1-6; D is perhaps TRBD1 (5 bases). CDR3 length: 14 residues. Germline loops: CDR1 MNHEY, CDR2 SVGEGT. Trimming removed 6 bases at V and 14 bases at J, with 20 bases between. Here the CDR3 reads CASRRTAGGVALHF. CDR3 nucleotide sequence: TGTGCCAGCAGACGAACTGCGGGGGGAGTGGCCCTCCACTTT.

This clonotype was found a few times. The chain joins TRBV3-1 to TRBJ2-1; D possibly corresponds to TRBD2 (6 bases). CDR3 size: 17 residues. Germline loops: CDR1 LGHDT, CDR2 YNNKEL (reference sequence). V dropped 3 bases and J dropped 4 bases, with 19 bases sitting between them. In nucleotides, the CDR3 is TGTGCCAGCAGCCATGCTTCCGGGACTGCGGCGTACAATGAGCAGTTCTTC. Translated: CASSHASGTAAYNEQFF.

A few counts support this clonotype. This chain connects TRBV25-1 to TRBJ2-6; D might be TRBD2 (5 bases). V was shortened by 0 bases and J by 4 bases, with 10 bases between the two germline ends. CDR1 and CDR2 (germline): MGHDK, SYGVNS. The CDR3 is 16 amino acids. CDR3 DNA sequence: TGTGCCAGCAGTGAATATACGCCGGGAGGGGCCAACGTCCTGACTTTC. It translates to CASSEYTPGGANVLTF.

This clonotype came up many times. The J gene is TRBJ2-3, the V gene TRBV27; a possible D gene is TRBD1 (5 bases). V dropped 3 bases and J dropped 5 bases, with 9 bases sitting between them. CDR1 and CDR2 from the germline V gene are MNHEY and SMNVEV (reference sequence). The CDR3 length is 13 residues. As DNA, the CDR3 is TGTGCCAGCAGTTTGGGGCCGGGAGATACGCAGTATTTT. Translating gives CASSLGPGDTQYF.

This clonotype has a single count. The chain combines TRBV7-2 with TRBJ2-1, with D uncertain. The CDR3 totals 12 residues. Looked up from germline, CDR1 is SGHTA and CDR2 is FQGNSA. Between the trimmed V and J ends, which lost 2 bases and 10 bases, there was a span of 9 bases. CDR3 nucleotides: TGTGCCAGCAGCTTACCCCCGACGGAGCAGTTCTTC. It codes for CASSLPPTEQFF.

The chain is built from TRBV11-2 and TRBJ1-3; no clear D. CDR1 and CDR2 from the germline V gene are SGHAT and FQNNGV. The CDR3 is 13 residues long. The V and J ends lost 5 bases and 8 bases respectively, with 13 bases between them. The CDR3 DNA reads TGTGCCAGCAGCCCCCCGGCGTCATACACCATATATTTT. Translated, it gives CASSPPASYTIYF.